This T cell receptor (beta chain) comes out of a study of PD-L1 blockade in urothelial cancer. Across the whole study: At 6 weeks and at 3 weeks (second dose) after treatment start, blood was analyzed.

Data came from immunoSEQ multiplex PCR; TCRdb stores just in-frame clones and leaves some out. The repertoire holds roughly 100,000 clones, with 70% to 90% as singletons. This CDR3 spans 15 amino acids. CDR1 MNHEY and CDR2 SVGAGI come from the germline V gene. Deletions cut 6 bases from V and 7 bases from J, with 16 bases between. Broader study findings: Tumor-associated blood clones were expanded more by durable-benefit patients at 3 weeks.

This sample's time point: peripheral blood 6 weeks after treatment start. As to this clone: Its antigen is not known.

This clonotype was sampled from a man between 70 and 80 years old with urothelial cancer. The sample was PBMCs, taken around atezolizumab (anti-PD-L1) treatment. The V gene is TRBV6-5, the J gene TRBJ1-6; D not certain. The CDR3 reads CASSRIWSSNSPLHF. DNA for the CDR3: TGTGCCAGCAGCCGCATTTGGAGCTCAAATTCACCCCTCCACTTT.